The rows below give T cell receptor beta chains drawn from one sample of a study of circulating and synovial CD4+ cells in juvenile arthritis. The method was immunoSEQ multiplex PCR; TCRdb's version includes in-frame clones alone and lacks a portion of them. The table records more than 30,000 clones, around 95% of them present only once. The sequencing sample was made of CD4+ T cells from blood. These receptors came from a human donor with juvenile idiopathic arthritis. CDR3s include the opening cysteine and the closing phenylalanine or tryptophan. The order of the fields is CDR3 protein, CDR3 DNA, clone size, D gene, CDR3 length, V gene, J gene. A D gene is named only where the DNA matches it firmly. Only part of the rows carry a size: once, few, many, or a class if the clone is expanded.

CDR3 protein: CASRVLAGVYNEQFF
CDR3 DNA: TGTGCCAGCAGGGTGCTAGCGGGAGTATACAATGAGCAGTTCTTC
clone size: -
D gene: TRBD2
CDR3 length: 15
V gene: TRBV5-6
J gene: TRBJ2-1

CDR3 protein: CASSYDSLISGNTIYF
CDR3 DNA: TGTGCCAGCAGTTATGACAGCCTAATCTCTGGAAACACCATATATTTT
clone size: -
D gene: -
CDR3 length: 16
V gene: TRBV6-5
J gene: TRBJ1-3

CDR3 protein: CASSKGQYSYEQYF
CDR3 DNA: TGTGCCAGCAGCAAGGGACAATACTCCTACGAGCAGTACTTC
clone size: -
D gene: -
CDR3 length: 14
V gene: TRBV14
J gene: TRBJ2-7

CDR3 protein: CASSLVSTGELFF
CDR3 DNA: TGTGCCAGCAGCTTGGTATCGACCGGGGAGCTGTTTTTT
clone size: -
D gene: -
CDR3 length: 13
V gene: TRBV5-6
J gene: TRBJ2-2

CDR3 protein: CANPRPGRMKDEQYF
CDR3 DNA: TGTGCTAACCCCCGCCCCGGGAGAATGAAGGACGAGCAGTACTTC
clone size: -
D gene: -
CDR3 length: 15
V gene: TRBV12-5
J gene: TRBJ2-7

CDR3 protein: CASSDPRPGQGAKNIQYF
CDR3 DNA: TGCGCCAGCAGTGACCCTCGACCGGGACAGGGGGCCAAAAACATTCAGTACTTC
clone size: -
D gene: TRBD1
CDR3 length: 18
V gene: TRBV4-1
J gene: TRBJ2-4

CDR3 protein: CASKPTGTYGYTF
CDR3 DNA: TGTGCCAGCAAACCGACAGGGACCTATGGCTACACCTTC
clone size: -
D gene: TRBD1
CDR3 length: 13
V gene: TRBV27
J gene: TRBJ1-2

CDR3 protein: CASSKGADSYEQYF
CDR3 DNA: TGTGCCAGCAGTAAGGGGGCGGACTCCTACGAGCAGTACTTC
clone size: once
D gene: TRBD1
CDR3 length: 14
V gene: TRBV5-8
J gene: TRBJ2-7

CDR3 protein: CASSRLAGEQFF
CDR3 DNA: TGTGCCAGCAGCCGACTAGCGGGCGAGCAGTTCTTC
clone size: few
D gene: TRBD2
CDR3 length: 12
V gene: TRBV7-3
J gene: TRBJ2-1

CDR3 protein: CASTAGRSYEQYF
CDR3 DNA: TGTGCCAGCACAGCGGGCCGATCCTACGAGCAGTACTTC
clone size: -
D gene: -
CDR3 length: 13
V gene: TRBV6-1
J gene: TRBJ2-7

CDR3 protein: CASSVRRIETQYF
CDR3 DNA: TGTGCCAGCAGCGTGAGGAGAATCGAGACCCAGTACTTC
clone size: -
D gene: -
CDR3 length: 13
V gene: TRBV11-1
J gene: TRBJ2-5

CDR3 protein: CASSRAGGRVNTEAFF
CDR3 DNA: TGTGCCAGCAGTCGCGCCGGGGGGCGAGTGAACACTGAAGCTTTCTTT
clone size: -
D gene: -
CDR3 length: 16
V gene: TRBV5-4
J gene: TRBJ1-1

CDR3 protein: CASSQETATNYGYTF
CDR3 DNA: TGCGCCAGCAGCCAAGAGACAGCCACTAACTATGGCTACACCTTC
clone size: -
D gene: -
CDR3 length: 15
V gene: TRBV4-1
J gene: TRBJ1-2

CDR3 protein: CASSRVTFTDTQYF
CDR3 DNA: TGCGCCAGCAGCCGGGTCACCTTCACAGATACGCAGTATTTT
clone size: once
D gene: -
CDR3 length: 14
V gene: TRBV5-1
J gene: TRBJ2-3

CDR3 protein: CASSPPNKLAGSLEQYF
CDR3 DNA: TGTGCCAGCTCACCACCGAATAAACTAGCGGGAAGTCTCGAGCAGTACTTC
clone size: -
D gene: TRBD2
CDR3 length: 17
V gene: TRBV18
J gene: TRBJ2-7

CDR3 protein: CASSPNSGINNQPQHF
CDR3 DNA: TGTGCCAGCTCACCTAATTCGGGGATCAACAATCAGCCCCAGCATTTT
clone size: -
D gene: -
CDR3 length: 16
V gene: TRBV18
J gene: TRBJ1-5

CDR3 protein: CAISGVGQGERRATEAFF
CDR3 DNA: TGTGCCATCAGTGGAGTTGGACAGGGGGAAAGGAGGGCCACTGAAGCTTTCTTT
clone size: -
D gene: TRBD1
CDR3 length: 18
V gene: TRBV10-3
J gene: TRBJ1-1

CDR3 protein: CAISESRTSGSYEQYF
CDR3 DNA: TGTGCCATCAGTGAGTCGAGGACTAGCGGGAGCTACGAGCAGTACTTC
clone size: -
D gene: TRBD2
CDR3 length: 16
V gene: TRBV10-3
J gene: TRBJ2-7

CDR3 protein: CASSFAGSGEQFF
CDR3 DNA: TGTGCCAGCAGCTTCGCAGGGTCCGGGGAGCAGTTCTTC
clone size: -
D gene: -
CDR3 length: 13
V gene: TRBV7-9
J gene: TRBJ2-1

CDR3 protein: CASSLGREDEQYF
CDR3 DNA: TGTGCCAGCAGTTTAGGCAGGGAGGACGAGCAGTACTTC
clone size: -
D gene: -
CDR3 length: 13
V gene: TRBV28
J gene: TRBJ2-7

CDR3 protein: CASSETGIGEQYF
CDR3 DNA: TGTGCCAGCAGTGAGACAGGGATCGGCGAGCAGTACTTC
clone size: -
D gene: TRBD1
CDR3 length: 13
V gene: TRBV6-1
J gene: TRBJ2-7

CDR3 protein: CASSPFPSGNIGTDTQYF
CDR3 DNA: TGTGCCAGCTCACCTTTCCCTAGCGGGAATATCGGCACAGATACGCAGTATTTT
clone size: -
D gene: TRBD2
CDR3 length: 18
V gene: TRBV18
J gene: TRBJ2-3

CDR3 protein: CASSLGQGKETQYF
CDR3 DNA: TGTGCCAGCAGCTTGGGACAGGGGAAAGAGACCCAGTACTTC
clone size: -
D gene: TRBD1
CDR3 length: 14
V gene: TRBV5-6
J gene: TRBJ2-5

CDR3 protein: CASSQGQGAYGNQPQHF
CDR3 DNA: TGCGCCAGCAGCCAAGGCCAGGGGGCATATGGCAATCAGCCCCAGCATTTT
clone size: -
D gene: TRBD1
CDR3 length: 17
V gene: TRBV4-1
J gene: TRBJ1-5

CDR3 protein: CASAGTGSYEQYF
CDR3 DNA: TGTGCCAGCGCCGGGACAGGGTCCTACGAGCAGTACTTC
clone size: -
D gene: TRBD1
CDR3 length: 13
V gene: TRBV19
J gene: TRBJ2-7

CDR3 protein: CASSLRQGGNSPLHF
CDR3 DNA: TGCGCCAGCAGCTTGCGACAGGGTGGCAATTCACCCCTCCACTTT
clone size: -
D gene: TRBD1
CDR3 length: 15
V gene: TRBV5-1
J gene: TRBJ1-6

CDR3 protein: CASSVATGDVGEKLFF
CDR3 DNA: TGTGCCAGCAGCGTAGCGACAGGGGATGTGGGCGAAAAACTGTTTTTT
clone size: -
D gene: TRBD1
CDR3 length: 16
V gene: TRBV9
J gene: TRBJ1-4

CDR3 protein: CASSFPLAGVPDTQYF
CDR3 DNA: TGTGCCAGCAGTTTCCCGCTAGCGGGAGTCCCAGATACGCAGTATTTT
clone size: -
D gene: TRBD2
CDR3 length: 16
V gene: TRBV28
J gene: TRBJ2-3

CDR3 protein: CATSRVDRGAGYTF
CDR3 DNA: TGTGCCACCAGCAGAGTTGACAGGGGGGCAGGCTACACCTTC
clone size: -
D gene: TRBD1
CDR3 length: 14
V gene: TRBV15
J gene: TRBJ1-2

CDR3 protein: CAVRGDEKLFF
CDR3 DNA: TGTGCCGTACGGGGGGACGAAAAACTGTTTTTT
clone size: -
D gene: -
CDR3 length: 11
V gene: TRBV19
J gene: TRBJ1-4

CDR3 protein: CASSLFATAGNTIYF
CDR3 DNA: TGTGCCAGCAGCTTGTTCGCCACGGCTGGAAACACCATATATTTT
clone size: -
D gene: -
CDR3 length: 15
V gene: TRBV5-4
J gene: TRBJ1-3

CDR3 protein: CAISSVGGNTGELFF
CDR3 DNA: TGTGCCATCAGTTCGGTGGGAGGGAACACCGGGGAGCTGTTTTTT
clone size: -
D gene: -
CDR3 length: 15
V gene: TRBV10-3
J gene: TRBJ2-2

CDR3 protein: CASSLGSSGKVPETQYF
CDR3 DNA: TGCGCCAGCAGCTTGGGCAGTAGCGGGAAAGTCCCAGAGACCCAGTACTTC
clone size: -
D gene: TRBD2
CDR3 length: 17
V gene: TRBV5-1
J gene: TRBJ2-5

CDR3 protein: CASSSGTGRTEAFF
CDR3 DNA: TGTGCCAGCAGCTCCGGGACAGGGAGAACTGAAGCTTTCTTT
clone size: once
D gene: TRBD1
CDR3 length: 14
V gene: TRBV28
J gene: TRBJ1-1

CDR3 protein: CASSSAPGTGEGNTIYF
CDR3 DNA: TGTGCCAGCAGCTCAGCTCCTGGGACAGGGGAAGGAAACACCATATATTTT
clone size: -
D gene: TRBD1
CDR3 length: 17
V gene: TRBV7-2
J gene: TRBJ1-3

CDR3 protein: CASSSWGRANLEQYF
CDR3 DNA: TGTGCCAGCAGCTCCTGGGGCAGGGCGAATCTAGAGCAGTACTTC
clone size: -
D gene: -
CDR3 length: 15
V gene: TRBV5-5
J gene: TRBJ2-7

CDR3 protein: CASSRDRGNEKLFF
CDR3 DNA: TGTGCCAGCAGCCGAGACAGAGGTAATGAAAAACTGTTTTTT
clone size: once
D gene: -
CDR3 length: 14
V gene: TRBV2
J gene: TRBJ1-4

CDR3 protein: CASSWGDRGVRNEQFF
CDR3 DNA: TGCGCCAGCAGCTGGGGGGACAGGGGGGTTCGTAATGAGCAGTTCTTC
clone size: -
D gene: TRBD1
CDR3 length: 16
V gene: TRBV5-1
J gene: TRBJ2-1

CDR3 protein: CASSSGGENNQPQHF
CDR3 DNA: TGTGCCAGCAGCTCGGGGGGGGAGAACAATCAGCCCCAGCATTTT
clone size: -
D gene: -
CDR3 length: 15
V gene: TRBV7-9
J gene: TRBJ1-5

CDR3 protein: CASSLLQGAAFF
CDR3 DNA: TGTGCCAGCAGTTTACTACAGGGAGCAGCTTTCTTT
clone size: -
D gene: -
CDR3 length: 12
V gene: TRBV28
J gene: TRBJ1-1

CDR3 protein: CASSPPARLAIYEQYF
CDR3 DNA: TGTGCCAGCAGTCCCCCCGCCAGACTAGCAATCTACGAGCAGTACTTC
clone size: -
D gene: TRBD2
CDR3 length: 16
V gene: TRBV28
J gene: TRBJ2-7

CDR3 protein: CAISRTPSYEQYF
CDR3 DNA: TGTGCCATCTCCCGGACTCCCTCCTACGAGCAGTACTTC
clone size: -
D gene: -
CDR3 length: 13
V gene: TRBV10-3
J gene: TRBJ2-7

CDR3 protein: CASSPIKGAYEQYF
CDR3 DNA: TGTGCCAGCAGCCCCATCAAAGGAGCCTACGAGCAGTACTTC
clone size: once
D gene: -
CDR3 length: 14
V gene: TRBV9
J gene: TRBJ2-7

CDR3 protein: CASLLGASYNEQFF
CDR3 DNA: TGTGCCAGCTTATTGGGGGCCTCCTACAATGAGCAGTTCTTC
clone size: -
D gene: -
CDR3 length: 14
V gene: TRBV18
J gene: TRBJ2-1

CDR3 protein: CASSLGPSGRAGYEQYF
CDR3 DNA: TGTGCCAGCAGCCTGGGGCCTAGCGGGAGGGCCGGCTACGAGCAGTACTTC
clone size: -
D gene: TRBD2
CDR3 length: 17
V gene: TRBV5-8
J gene: TRBJ2-7

CDR3 protein: CASTERGQIYGYTF
CDR3 DNA: TGTGCCAGCACCGAGAGGGGACAGATCTATGGCTACACCTTC
clone size: few
D gene: TRBD1
CDR3 length: 14
V gene: TRBV6-1
J gene: TRBJ1-2

CDR3 protein: CASSQTQTNYGYTF
CDR3 DNA: TGTGCCAGCAGCCAAACACAGACTAACTATGGCTACACCTTC
clone size: -
D gene: -
CDR3 length: 14
V gene: TRBV5-4
J gene: TRBJ1-2

CDR3 protein: CASSESQGCSGNTIYF
CDR3 DNA: TGTGCCAGCAGTGAATCCCAGGGGTGCTCTGGAAACACCATATATTTT
clone size: once
D gene: -
CDR3 length: 16
V gene: TRBV25-1
J gene: TRBJ1-3

CDR3 protein: CASSHDLTEYGYTF
CDR3 DNA: TGTGCCAGCTCACACGACCTGACAGAGTATGGCTACACCTTC
clone size: -
D gene: -
CDR3 length: 14
V gene: TRBV18
J gene: TRBJ1-2

CDR3 protein: CASSLESAGGWYTQYF
CDR3 DNA: TGTGCCAGCAGCTTAGAGTCTGCGGGAGGGTGGTATACGCAGTATTTT
clone size: few
D gene: TRBD2
CDR3 length: 16
V gene: TRBV7-6
J gene: TRBJ2-3